This is a list of T cell receptor beta chains from one sample in a study of tumor-infiltrating lymphocytes in primary liver carcinoma. TCRdb reprocessed the multiplex PCR reads with MiXCR, giving one entry per CDR3 protein. Counted here are some 30,000 distinct CDR3 sequences, 76% occurring once; the ten biggest clones make up around a third. Sequencing input: liver tumor tissue from sampling region 5. The receptors come from a man in his forties with primary liver carcinoma and hepatitis B virus infection. Both conserved end residues are part of each CDR3. The D gene is left open where the match is weak. Where a row states a size, it is once, few, many or the class of an expanded clone; other rows omit it.

V gene	J gene	D gene	clone size	CDR3 DNA	CDR3 protein
TRBV6-6	TRBJ2-3	TRBD2	NA	TGTACCAGCAGTCCACATGCTAGCGGAACAGATACGCAGTATTTT	CTSSPHASGTDTQYF
TRBV5-5	TRBJ2-7	TRBD2	once	TGTGCCAGCAGTGTGGGAGGTAGCGGGGATCCCTACGAGCAGTACTTC	CASSVGGSGDPYEQYF
TRBV6-1	TRBJ2-5	NA	NA	TGTGACAGCAACCGACAAAATAAAGAGACCCAGTACTTC	CDSNRQNKETQYF
TRBV11-2	TRBJ1-3	NA	NA	TGTGCCAGCAGCCTAGTTGGCCCCGAGACAGTAGGAAACACCATATATTTT	CASSLVGPETVGNTIYF
TRBV4-2	TRBJ1-1	NA	NA	TGTGCCAGCAGCCAAGGCGCGGTCATGAACACTGAAGCTTTCTTT	CASSQGAVMNTEAFF
TRBV29-1	TRBJ1-1	TRBD1	NA	TGTAGCGTTTGGGACAGGGGCCGAATTGAATCTTTCTTT	CSVWDRGRIESFF
TRBV4-1	TRBJ1-5	NA	NA	TGCGCCAGCAGCCAAGATCCGAACCCTTATAGCAATCAGCTACAGCATTTT	CASSQDPNPYSNQLQHF
TRBV5-6	TRBJ2-7	TRBD1	NA	TGTGCCAGCAGCCGGGACAGGTTCATCGACGAACAGTACTTC	CASSRDRFIDEQYF
TRBV25-1	TRBJ2-3	TRBD1	NA	TGTGCCAGCAGTGAATTCTGGGACAGGGATACAGATACGCGGTATTTT	CASSEFWDRDTDTRYF
TRBV10-3	TRBJ1-1	NA	NA	TGTGCCATCAAGGCAGGGGAGAACACTGAGGTTTTCTTT	CAIKAGENTEVFF
TRBV29-1	TRBJ2-5	NA	medium-sized	TGCAGCGTTGAAGGGACACCCAAAGAGACCCAGTACTTC	CSVEGTPKETQYF
TRBV12-3/TRBV12-4	TRBJ1-1	NA	NA	TGTGCAAGCAGCTCACTTGGAGTGGGGGCTTTCTTT	CASSSLGVGAFF
TRBV5-6	TRBJ2-2	NA	NA	TGTGCCAGCAGCCGGAGGGCTAGCTACACCGGGGAGCTGTTT	CASSRRASYTGELF
TRBV29-1	TRBJ2-1	TRBD1	once	TGCAGCATTGAAGATGTCGGACAGGGTAAACAGTGCTTC	CSIEDVGQGKQCF
TRBV11-2	TRBJ2-7	NA	few	TGTGCCAGCTTAGGTAGGGTGGGCGAGCAGTACTTC	CASLGRVGEQYF
TRBV6-5	TRBJ2-7	NA	NA	TGTGCCAGCAGTCCATACATAGTCTCCTACGAACAGTACTTC	CASSPYIVSYEQYF